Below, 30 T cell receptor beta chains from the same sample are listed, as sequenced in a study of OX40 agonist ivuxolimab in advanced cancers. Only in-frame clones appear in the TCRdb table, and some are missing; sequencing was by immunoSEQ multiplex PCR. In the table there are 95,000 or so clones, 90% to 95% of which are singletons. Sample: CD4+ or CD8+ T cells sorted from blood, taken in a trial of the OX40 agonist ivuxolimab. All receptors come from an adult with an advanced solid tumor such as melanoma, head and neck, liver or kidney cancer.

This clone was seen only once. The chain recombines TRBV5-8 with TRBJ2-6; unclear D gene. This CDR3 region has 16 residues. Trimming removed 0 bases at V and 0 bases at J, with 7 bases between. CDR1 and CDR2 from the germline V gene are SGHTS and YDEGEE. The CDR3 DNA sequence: TGTGCCAGCAGCTTGGTATCGCTCTCTGGGGCCAACGTCCTGACTTTC. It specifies CASSLVSLSGANVLTF. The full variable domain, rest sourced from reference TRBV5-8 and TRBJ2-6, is EAGVTQSPTHLIKTRGQQATLRCSPISGHTSVYWYQQALGLGLQFLLWYDEGEERNRGNFPPRFSGRQFPNYSSELNVNALELEDSALYLCASSLVSLSGANVLTFGAGSRLTVL.

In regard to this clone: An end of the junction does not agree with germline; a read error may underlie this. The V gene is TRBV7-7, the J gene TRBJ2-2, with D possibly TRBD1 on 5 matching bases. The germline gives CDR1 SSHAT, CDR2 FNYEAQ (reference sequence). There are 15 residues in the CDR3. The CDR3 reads CASSAWQGNTGELFF. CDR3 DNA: TGTGCTAGCAGCGCTTGGCAGGGAAACACCGGGGAGCTGTTTTTT.

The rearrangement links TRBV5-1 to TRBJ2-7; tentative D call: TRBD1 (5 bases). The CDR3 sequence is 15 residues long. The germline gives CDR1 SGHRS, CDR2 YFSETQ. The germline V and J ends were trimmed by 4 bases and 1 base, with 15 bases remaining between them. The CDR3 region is CASSREGHGSYEQYF. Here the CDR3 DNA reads TGCGCCAGCAGCCGAGAAGGACATGGGTCCTACGAGCAGTACTTC.

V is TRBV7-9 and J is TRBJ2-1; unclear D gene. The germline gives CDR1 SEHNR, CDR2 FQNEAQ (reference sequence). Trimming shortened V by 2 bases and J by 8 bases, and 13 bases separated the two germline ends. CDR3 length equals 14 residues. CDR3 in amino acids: CASSLSMQAHEQFF. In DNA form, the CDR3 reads TGTGCCAGCAGCTTAAGTATGCAGGCCCATGAGCAGTTCTTC.

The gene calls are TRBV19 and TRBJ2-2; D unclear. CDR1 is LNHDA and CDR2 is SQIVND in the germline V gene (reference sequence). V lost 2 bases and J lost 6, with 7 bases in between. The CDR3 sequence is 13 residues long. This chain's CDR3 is CASSITRPGELFF. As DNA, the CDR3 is TGTGCCAGTAGTATAACCCGCCCCGGGGAGCTGTTTTTT.

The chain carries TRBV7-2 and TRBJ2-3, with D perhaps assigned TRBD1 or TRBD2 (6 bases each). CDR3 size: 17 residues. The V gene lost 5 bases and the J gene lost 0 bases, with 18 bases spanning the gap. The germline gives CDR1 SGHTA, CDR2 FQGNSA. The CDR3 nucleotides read TGTGCCAGCAGCCCCCGAGGATCGGGGGCGAGCACAGATACGCAGTATTTT. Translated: CASSPRGSGASTDTQYF.

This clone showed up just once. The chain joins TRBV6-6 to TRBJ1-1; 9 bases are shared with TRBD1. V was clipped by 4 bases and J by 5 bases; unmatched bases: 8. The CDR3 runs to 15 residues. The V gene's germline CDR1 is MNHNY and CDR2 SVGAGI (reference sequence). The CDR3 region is CASSWTGEGGTEAFF. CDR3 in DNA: TGTGCCAGCAGTTGGACAGGGGAAGGGGGGACTGAAGCTTTCTTT.

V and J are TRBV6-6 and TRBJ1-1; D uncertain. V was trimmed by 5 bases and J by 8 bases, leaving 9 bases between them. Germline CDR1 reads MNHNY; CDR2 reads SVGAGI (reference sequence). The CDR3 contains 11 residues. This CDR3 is CASSPPGEAFF. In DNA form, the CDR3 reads TGTGCCAGCAGTCCCCCGGGGGAAGCTTTCTTT.

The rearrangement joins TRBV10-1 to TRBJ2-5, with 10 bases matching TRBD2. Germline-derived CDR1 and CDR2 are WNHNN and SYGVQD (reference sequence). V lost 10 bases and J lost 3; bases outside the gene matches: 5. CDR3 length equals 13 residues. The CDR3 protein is CATGTSAEETQYF. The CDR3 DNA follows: TGCGCCACCGGGACTAGCGCGGAAGAGACCCAGTACTTC.

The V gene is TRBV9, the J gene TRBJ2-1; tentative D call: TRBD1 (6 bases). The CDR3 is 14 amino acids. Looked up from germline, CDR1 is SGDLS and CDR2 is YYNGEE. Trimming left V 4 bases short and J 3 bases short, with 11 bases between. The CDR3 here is CASSLLGGYNEQFF. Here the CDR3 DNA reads TGTGCCAGCAGCCTTTTAGGGGGCTACAATGAGCAGTTCTTC.

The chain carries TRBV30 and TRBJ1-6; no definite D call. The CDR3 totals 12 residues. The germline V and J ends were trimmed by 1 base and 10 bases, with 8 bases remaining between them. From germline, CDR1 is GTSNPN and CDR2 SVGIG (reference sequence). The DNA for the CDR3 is TGTGCCTGGAGTGCCACCGGATCACCCCTCCACTTT. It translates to CAWSATGSPLHF.

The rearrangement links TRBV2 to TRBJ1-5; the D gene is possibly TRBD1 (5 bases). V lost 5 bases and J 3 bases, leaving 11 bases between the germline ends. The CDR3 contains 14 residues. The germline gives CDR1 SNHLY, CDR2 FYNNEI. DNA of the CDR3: TGTGCCAGCAGTTGGACATCTACCAATCAGCCCCAGCATTTT. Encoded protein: CASSWTSTNQPQHF. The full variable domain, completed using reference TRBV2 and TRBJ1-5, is EPEVTQTPSHQVTQMGQEVILRCVPISNHLYFYWYRQILGQKVEFLVSFYNNEISEKSEIFDDQFSVERPDGSNFTLKIRSTKLEDSAMYFCASSWTSTNQPQHFGDGTRLSIL.

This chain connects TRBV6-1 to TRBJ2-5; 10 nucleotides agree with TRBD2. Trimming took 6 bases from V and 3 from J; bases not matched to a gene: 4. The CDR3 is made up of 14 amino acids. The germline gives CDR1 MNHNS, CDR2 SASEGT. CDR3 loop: CASSQLAGKETQYF. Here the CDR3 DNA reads TGTGCCAGCAGCCAACTAGCGGGGAAAGAGACCCAGTACTTC.

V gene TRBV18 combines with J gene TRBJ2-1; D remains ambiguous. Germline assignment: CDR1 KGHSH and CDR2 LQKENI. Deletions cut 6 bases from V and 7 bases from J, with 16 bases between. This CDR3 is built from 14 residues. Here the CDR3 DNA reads TGTGCCAGCTCCCAAGACGCGGTTGTGAATGAGCAGTTCTTC. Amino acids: CASSQDAVVNEQFF.

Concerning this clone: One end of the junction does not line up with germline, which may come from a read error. CDR3 in amino acids: CASSMTVQETQYF. The CDR3 nucleotides are TGTGCTAGCAGTATGACGGTTCAAGAGACCCAGTACTTC. This chain joins TRBV7-7 and TRBJ2-5; D is uncertain. The germline CDR1 and CDR2 sequences are SSHAT and FNYEAQ (reference sequence). The CDR3 contains 13 residues.

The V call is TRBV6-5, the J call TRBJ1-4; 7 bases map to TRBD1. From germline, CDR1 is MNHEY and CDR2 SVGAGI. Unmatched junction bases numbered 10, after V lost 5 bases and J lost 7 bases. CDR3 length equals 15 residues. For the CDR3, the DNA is TGTGCCAGCAGTACCCAGGGGGGGCGCGGTGAAAAACTGTTTTTT. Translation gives CASSTQGGRGEKLFF.

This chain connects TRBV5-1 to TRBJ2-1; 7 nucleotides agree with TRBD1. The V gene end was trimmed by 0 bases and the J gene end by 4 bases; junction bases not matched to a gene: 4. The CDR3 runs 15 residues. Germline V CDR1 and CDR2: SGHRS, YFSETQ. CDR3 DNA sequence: TGCGCCAGCAGCTTGGAGGCAGGGGGATACAATGAGCAGTTCTTC. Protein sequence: CASSLEAGGYNEQFF.

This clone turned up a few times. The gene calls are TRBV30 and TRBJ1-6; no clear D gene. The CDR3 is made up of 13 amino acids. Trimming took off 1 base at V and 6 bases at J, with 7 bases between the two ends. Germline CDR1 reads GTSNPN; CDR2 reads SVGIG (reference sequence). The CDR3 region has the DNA TGTGCCTGGAGTGGTGGGGTTAATTCACCCCTCCACTTT. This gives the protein CAWSGGVNSPLHF.

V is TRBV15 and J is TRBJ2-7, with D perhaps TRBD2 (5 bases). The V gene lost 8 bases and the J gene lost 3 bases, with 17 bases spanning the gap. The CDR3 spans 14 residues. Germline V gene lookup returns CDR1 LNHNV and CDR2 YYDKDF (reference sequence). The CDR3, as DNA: TGTGCCACCGGAAGCGGAGGAGACGACTACGAGCAGTACTTC. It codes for CATGSGGDDYEQYF.

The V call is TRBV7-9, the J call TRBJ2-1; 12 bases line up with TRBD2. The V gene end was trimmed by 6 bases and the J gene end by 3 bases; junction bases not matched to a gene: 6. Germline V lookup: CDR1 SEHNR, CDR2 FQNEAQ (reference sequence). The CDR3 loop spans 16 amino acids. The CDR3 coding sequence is TGTGCCAGCAGATACCGGACTAGCGGGGACTACAATGAGCAGTTCTTC. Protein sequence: CASRYRTSGDYNEQFF. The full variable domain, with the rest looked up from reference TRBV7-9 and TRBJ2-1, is DTGVSQNPRHKITKRGQNVTFRCDPISEHNRLYWYRQTLGQGPEFLTYFQNEAQLEKSRLLSDRFSAERPKGSFSTLEIQRTEQGDSAMYLCASRYRTSGDYNEQFFGPGTRLTVL.

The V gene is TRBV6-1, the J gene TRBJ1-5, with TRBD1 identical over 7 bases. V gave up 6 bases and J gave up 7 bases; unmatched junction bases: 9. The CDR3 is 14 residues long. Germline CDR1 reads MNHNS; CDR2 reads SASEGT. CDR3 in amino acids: CASRISGGGQPQHF. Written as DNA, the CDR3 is TGTGCCAGCAGAATCTCAGGGGGAGGGCAGCCCCAGCATTTT.

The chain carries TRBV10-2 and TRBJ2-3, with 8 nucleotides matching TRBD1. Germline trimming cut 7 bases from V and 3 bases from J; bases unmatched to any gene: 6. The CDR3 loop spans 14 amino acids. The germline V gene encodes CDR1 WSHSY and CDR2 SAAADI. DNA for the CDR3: TGCGCCAGCAAACGGACAGGGCGTACAGATACGCAGTATTTT. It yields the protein CASKRTGRTDTQYF.

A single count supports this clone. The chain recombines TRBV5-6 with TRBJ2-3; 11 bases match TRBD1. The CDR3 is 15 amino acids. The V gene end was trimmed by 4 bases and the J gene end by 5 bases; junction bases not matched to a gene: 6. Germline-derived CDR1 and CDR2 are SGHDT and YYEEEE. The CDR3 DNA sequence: TGTGCCAGCAGCATGCTGGACAGGGGGCAAGATACGCAGTATTTT. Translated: CASSMLDRGQDTQYF.

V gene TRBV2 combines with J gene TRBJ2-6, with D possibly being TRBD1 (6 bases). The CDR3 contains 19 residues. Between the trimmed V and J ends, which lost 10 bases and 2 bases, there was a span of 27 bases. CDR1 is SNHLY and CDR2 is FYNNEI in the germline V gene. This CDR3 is CATHPGTPNVTPGANVLTF. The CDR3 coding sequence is TGTGCCACCCATCCCGGGACACCTAACGTCACTCCTGGGGCCAACGTCCTGACTTTC.

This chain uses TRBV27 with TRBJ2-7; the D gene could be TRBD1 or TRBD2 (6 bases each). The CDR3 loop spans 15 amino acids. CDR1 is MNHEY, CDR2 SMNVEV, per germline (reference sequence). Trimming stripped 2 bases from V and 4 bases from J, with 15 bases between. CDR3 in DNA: TGTGCCAGCAGTTTAGGAGGGGGACGAGGATACGAGCAGTACTTC. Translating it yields CASSLGGGRGYEQYF.

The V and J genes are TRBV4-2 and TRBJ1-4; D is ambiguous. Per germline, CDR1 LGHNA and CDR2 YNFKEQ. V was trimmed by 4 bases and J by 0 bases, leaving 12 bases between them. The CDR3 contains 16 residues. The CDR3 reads CASSPGLGSTNEKLFF. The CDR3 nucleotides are TGTGCCAGCAGCCCGGGTTTGGGCTCAACTAATGAAAAACTGTTTTTT.

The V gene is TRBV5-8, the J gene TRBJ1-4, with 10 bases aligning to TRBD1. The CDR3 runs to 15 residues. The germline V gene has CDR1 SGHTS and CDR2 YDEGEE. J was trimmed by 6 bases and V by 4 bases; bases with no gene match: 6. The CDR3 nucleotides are TGTGCCAGCAGCCATTCCGGGACAGGGGATGAAAAACTGTTTTTT. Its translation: CASSHSGTGDEKLFF.

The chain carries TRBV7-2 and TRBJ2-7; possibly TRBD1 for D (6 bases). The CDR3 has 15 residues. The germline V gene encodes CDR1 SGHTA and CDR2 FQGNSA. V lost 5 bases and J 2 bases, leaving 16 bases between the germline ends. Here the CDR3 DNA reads TGTGCCAGCAGCCACCGAAGGGGGAACGCCTACGAGCAGTACTTC. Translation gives CASSHRRGNAYEQYF.

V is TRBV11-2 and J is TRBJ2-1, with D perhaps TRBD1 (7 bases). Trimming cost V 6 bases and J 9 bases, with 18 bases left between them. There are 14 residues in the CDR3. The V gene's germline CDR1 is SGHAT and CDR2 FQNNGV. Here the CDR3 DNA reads TGTGCCAGCAGAAACGCAGGGGGGCACGGTGAGCAGTTCTTC. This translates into CASRNAGGHGEQFF.

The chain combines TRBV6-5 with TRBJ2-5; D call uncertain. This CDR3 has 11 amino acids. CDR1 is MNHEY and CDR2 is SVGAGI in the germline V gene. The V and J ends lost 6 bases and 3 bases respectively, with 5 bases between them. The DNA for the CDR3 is TGTGCCAGCAGCCACGAAGAGACCCAGTACTTC. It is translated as CASSHEETQYF.